The T cell receptor (beta chain) under discussion was sequenced for a study of OX40 agonist ivuxolimab in advanced cancers. Study context: Ivuxolimab is a fully human IgG2 antibody that activates OX40 (CD134).

In germline, CDR1 is SEHNR, CDR2 FQNEAQ (reference sequence). The J segment lost 7 bases and the V segment lost 4 bases, leaving 1 base of the junction unmatched. CDR3 size: 11 residues. This clone was observed a few times. The table came from immunoSEQ multiplex PCR; TCRdb's copy has only in-frame clones and leaves some out. The repertoire holds approximately 15,000 clones, with 70% to 75% as singletons. The receptor's source is an adult with an advanced solid tumor such as melanoma, head and neck, liver or kidney cancer. The sequenced sample was CD4+ or CD8+ T cells sorted from blood, obtained in a trial of the OX40 agonist ivuxolimab. The genes are TRBV7-9 and TRBJ2-7, with 7 bases fitting TRBD1. CDR3 in amino acids: CASSWGQEQYF. The CDR3 DNA reads TGTGCCAGCAGCTGGGGACAGGAGCAGTACTTC.